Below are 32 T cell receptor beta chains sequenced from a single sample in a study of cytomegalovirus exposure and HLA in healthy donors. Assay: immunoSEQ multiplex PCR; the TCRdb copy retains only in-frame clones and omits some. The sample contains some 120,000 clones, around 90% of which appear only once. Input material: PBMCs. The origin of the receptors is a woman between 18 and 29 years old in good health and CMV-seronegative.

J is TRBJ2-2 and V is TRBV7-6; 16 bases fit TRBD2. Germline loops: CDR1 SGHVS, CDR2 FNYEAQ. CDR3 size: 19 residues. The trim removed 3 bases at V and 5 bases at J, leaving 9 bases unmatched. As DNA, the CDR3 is TGTGCCAGCAGCTTCGCTGGGACTAGCGGGAGGGCCGAGACCGGGGAGCTGTTTTTT. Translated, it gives CASSFAGTSGRAETGELFF.

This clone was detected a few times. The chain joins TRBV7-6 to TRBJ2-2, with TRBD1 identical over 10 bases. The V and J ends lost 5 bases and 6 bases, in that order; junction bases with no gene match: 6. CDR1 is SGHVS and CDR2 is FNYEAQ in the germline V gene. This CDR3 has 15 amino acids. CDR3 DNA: TGTGCCAGCAGCCCCGGACAGGGGGGGTCCGGGGAGCTGTTTTTT. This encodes CASSPGQGGSGELFF.

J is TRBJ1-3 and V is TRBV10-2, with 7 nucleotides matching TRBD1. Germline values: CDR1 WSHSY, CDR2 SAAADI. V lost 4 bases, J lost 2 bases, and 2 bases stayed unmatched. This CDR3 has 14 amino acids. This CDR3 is CASSATGTGNTIYF. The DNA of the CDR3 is TGCGCCAGCAGTGCGACAGGGACTGGAAACACCATATATTTT.

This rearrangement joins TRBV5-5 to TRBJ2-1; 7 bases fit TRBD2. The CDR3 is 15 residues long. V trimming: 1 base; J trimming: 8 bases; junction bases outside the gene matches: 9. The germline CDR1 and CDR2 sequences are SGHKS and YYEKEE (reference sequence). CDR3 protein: CASSLNRREFDEQFF. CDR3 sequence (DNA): TGTGCCAGCAGCTTGAATCGGCGGGAGTTCGATGAGCAGTTCTTC.

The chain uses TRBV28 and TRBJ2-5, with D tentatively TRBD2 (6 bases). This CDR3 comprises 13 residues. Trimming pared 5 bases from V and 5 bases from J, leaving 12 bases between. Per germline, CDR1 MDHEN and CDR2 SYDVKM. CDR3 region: CASSPGGVETQYF. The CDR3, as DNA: TGTGCCAGCAGTCCGGGCGGGGTGGAGACCCAGTACTTC.

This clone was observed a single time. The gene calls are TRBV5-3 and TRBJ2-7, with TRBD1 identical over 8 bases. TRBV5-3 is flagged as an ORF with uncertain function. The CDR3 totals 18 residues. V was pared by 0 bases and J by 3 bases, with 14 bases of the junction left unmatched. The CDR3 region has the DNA TGTGCCAGAAGCTTGGGGACAGGGCCTCCGGGAGCCGACTACGAGCAGTACTTC. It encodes CARSLGTGPPGADYEQYF.

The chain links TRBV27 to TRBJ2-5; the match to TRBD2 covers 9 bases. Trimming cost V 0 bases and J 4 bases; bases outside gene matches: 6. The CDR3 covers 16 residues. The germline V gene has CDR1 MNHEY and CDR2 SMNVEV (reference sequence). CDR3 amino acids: CASSLSGLAGRETQYF. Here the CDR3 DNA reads TGTGCCAGCAGTTTATCGGGACTAGCCGGTCGAGAGACCCAGTACTTC.

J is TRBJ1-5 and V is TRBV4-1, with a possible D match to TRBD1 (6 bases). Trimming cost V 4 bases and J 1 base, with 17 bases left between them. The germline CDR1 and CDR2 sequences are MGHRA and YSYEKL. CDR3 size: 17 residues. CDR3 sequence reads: CASSPTDRKGSNQPQHF. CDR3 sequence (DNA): TGCGCCAGCAGCCCGACCGACAGGAAGGGAAGCAATCAGCCCCAGCATTTT.

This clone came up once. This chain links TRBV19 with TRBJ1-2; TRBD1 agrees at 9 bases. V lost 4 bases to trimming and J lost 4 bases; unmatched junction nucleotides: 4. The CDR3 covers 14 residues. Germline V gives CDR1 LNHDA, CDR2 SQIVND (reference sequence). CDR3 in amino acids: CASSTNRGPYGYTF. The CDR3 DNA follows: TGTGCCAGTAGTACAAACAGGGGGCCCTATGGCTACACCTTC. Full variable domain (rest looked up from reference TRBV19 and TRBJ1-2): DGGITQSPKYLFRKEGQNVTLSCEQNLNHDAMYWYRQDPGQGLRLIYYSQIVNDFQKGDIAEGYSVSREKKESFPLTVTSAQKNPTAFYLCASSTNRGPYGYTFGSGTRLTVV.

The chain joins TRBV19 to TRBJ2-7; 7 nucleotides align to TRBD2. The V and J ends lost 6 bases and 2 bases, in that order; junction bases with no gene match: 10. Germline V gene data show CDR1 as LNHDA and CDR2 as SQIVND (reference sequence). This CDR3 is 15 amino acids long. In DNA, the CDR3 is TGTGCCAGTAGGCGTGGGCTAGCGGAGCCCTACGAGCAGTACTTC. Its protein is CASRRGLAEPYEQYF.

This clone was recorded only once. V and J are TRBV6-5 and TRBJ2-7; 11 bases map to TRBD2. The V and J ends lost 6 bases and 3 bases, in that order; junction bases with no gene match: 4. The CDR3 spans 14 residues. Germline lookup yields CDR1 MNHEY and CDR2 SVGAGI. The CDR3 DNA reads TGTGCCAGCAGACCCGGGACTAGCGGCTACGAGCAGTACTTC. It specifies CASRPGTSGYEQYF.

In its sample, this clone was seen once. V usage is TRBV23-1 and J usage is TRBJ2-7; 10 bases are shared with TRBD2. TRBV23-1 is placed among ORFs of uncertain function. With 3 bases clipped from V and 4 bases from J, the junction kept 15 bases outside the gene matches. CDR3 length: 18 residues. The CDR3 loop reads CASSHAPPSGRTPYEQYF. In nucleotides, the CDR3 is TGCGCCAGCAGTCATGCGCCACCTAGCGGGAGAACCCCGTACGAGCAGTACTTC.

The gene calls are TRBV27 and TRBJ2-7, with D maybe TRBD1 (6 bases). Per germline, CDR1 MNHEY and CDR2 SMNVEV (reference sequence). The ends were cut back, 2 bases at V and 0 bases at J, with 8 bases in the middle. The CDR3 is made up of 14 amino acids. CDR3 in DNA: TGTGCCAGCAGTTTAAGGGGGATCTCCTACGAGCAGTACTTC. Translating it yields CASSLRGISYEQYF.

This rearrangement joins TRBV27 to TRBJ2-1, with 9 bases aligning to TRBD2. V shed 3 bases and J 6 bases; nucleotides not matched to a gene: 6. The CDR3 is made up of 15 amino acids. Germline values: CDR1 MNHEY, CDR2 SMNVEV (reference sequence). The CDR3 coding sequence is TGTGCCAGCAGTTTTAGCGGGAGTCGCTTCAATGAGCAGTTCTTC. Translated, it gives CASSFSGSRFNEQFF.

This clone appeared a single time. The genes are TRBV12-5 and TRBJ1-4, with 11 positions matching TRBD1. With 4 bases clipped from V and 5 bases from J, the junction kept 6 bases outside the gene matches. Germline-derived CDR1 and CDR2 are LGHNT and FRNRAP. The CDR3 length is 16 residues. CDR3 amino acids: CASGSGTGGRNEKLFF. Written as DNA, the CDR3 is TGTGCTAGTGGTTCTGGGACAGGGGGGCGGAATGAAAAACTGTTTTTT.

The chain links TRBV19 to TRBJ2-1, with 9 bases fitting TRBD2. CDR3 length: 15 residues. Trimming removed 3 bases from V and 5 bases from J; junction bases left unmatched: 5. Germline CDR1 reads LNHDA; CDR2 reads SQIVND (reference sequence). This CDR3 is CASSIISGSDNEQFF. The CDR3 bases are TGTGCCAGTAGTATCATTAGCGGGAGTGACAATGAGCAGTTCTTC.

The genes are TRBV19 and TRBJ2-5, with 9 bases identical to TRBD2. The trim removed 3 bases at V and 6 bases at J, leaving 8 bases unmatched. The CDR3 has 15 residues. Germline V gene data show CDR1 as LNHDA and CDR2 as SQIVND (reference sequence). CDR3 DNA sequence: TGTGCCAGTAGTATTAGGGTAGCGGGAGCGCAGACCCAGTACTTC. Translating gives CASSIRVAGAQTQYF. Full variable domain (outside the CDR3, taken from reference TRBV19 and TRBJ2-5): DGGITQSPKYLFRKEGQNVTLSCEQNLNHDAMYWYRQDPGQGLRLIYYSQIVNDFQKGDIAEGYSVSREKKESFPLTVTSAQKNPTAFYLCASSIRVAGAQTQYFGPGTRLLVL.

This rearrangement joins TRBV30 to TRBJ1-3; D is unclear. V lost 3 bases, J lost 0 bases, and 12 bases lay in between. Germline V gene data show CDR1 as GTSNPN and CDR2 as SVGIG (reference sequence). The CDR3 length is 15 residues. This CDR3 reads CAWSRGASSGNTIYF. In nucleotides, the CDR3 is TGTGCCTGGAGCCGAGGAGCGTCCTCTGGAAACACCATATATTTT.

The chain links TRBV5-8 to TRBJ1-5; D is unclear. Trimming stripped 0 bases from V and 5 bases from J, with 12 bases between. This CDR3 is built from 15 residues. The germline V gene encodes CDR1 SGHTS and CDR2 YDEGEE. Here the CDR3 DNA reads TGTGCCAGCAGCTTGGGAGTGACATCCTATCAGCCCCAGCATTTT. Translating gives CASSLGVTSYQPQHF.

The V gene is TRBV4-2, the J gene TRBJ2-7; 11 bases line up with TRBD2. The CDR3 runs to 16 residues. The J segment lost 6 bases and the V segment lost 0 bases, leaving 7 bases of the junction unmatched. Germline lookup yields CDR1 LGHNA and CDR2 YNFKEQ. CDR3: CASSQEELAGDSEQYF. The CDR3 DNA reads TGTGCCAGCAGCCAAGAGGAACTAGCGGGAGACAGCGAGCAGTACTTC.

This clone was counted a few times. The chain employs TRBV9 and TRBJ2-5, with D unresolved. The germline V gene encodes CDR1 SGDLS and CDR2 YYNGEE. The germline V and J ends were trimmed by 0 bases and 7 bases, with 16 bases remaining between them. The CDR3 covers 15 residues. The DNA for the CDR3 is TGTGCCAGCAGCGTAGGAGATATCCCGGGTGTGACCCAGTACTTC. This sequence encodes CASSVGDIPGVTQYF. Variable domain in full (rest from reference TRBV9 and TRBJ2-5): DSGVTQTPKHLITATGQRVTLRCSPRSGDLSVYWYQQSLDQGLQFLIQYYNGEERAKGNILERFSAQQFPDLHSELNLSSLELGDSALYFCASSVGDIPGVTQYFGPGTRLLVL.

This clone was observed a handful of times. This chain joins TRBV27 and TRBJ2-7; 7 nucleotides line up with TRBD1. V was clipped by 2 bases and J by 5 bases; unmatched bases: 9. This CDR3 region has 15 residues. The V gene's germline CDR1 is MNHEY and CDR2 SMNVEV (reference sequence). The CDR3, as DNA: TGTGCCAGCAGTTTACAGGCCAACAGGGGCCACGAGCAGTACTTC. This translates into CASSLQANRGHEQYF.

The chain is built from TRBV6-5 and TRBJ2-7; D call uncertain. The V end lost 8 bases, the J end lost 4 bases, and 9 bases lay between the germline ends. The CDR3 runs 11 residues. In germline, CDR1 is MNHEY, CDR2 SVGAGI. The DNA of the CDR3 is TGTGCCAGCGTCGGTTCGTACGAGCAGTACTTC. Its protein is CASVGSYEQYF.

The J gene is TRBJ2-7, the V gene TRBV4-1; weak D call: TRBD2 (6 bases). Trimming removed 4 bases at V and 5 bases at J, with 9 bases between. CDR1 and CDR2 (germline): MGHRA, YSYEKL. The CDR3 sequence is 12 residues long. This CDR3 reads CASSRGGDEQYF. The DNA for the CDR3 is TGCGCCAGCAGCCGAGGAGGGGACGAGCAGTACTTC.

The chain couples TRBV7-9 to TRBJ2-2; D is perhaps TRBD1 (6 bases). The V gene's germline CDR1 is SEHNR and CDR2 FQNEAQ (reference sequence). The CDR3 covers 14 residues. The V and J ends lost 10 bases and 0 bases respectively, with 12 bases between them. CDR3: CATMGTTNTGELFF. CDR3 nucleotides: TGTGCCACCATGGGGACAACGAACACCGGGGAGCTGTTTTTT.

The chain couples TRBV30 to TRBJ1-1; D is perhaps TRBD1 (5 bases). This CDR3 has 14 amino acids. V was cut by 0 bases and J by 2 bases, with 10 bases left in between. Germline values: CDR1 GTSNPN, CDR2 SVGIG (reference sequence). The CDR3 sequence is CAWSVQGFNTEAFF. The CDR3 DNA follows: TGTGCCTGGAGTGTGCAGGGCTTTAACACTGAAGCTTTCTTT.

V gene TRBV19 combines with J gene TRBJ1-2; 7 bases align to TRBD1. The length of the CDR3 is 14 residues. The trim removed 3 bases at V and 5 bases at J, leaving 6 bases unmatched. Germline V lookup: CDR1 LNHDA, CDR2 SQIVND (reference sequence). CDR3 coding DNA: TGTGCCAGTAGTATCCGACAGGGTGAATATGGCTACACCTTC. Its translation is CASSIRQGEYGYTF.

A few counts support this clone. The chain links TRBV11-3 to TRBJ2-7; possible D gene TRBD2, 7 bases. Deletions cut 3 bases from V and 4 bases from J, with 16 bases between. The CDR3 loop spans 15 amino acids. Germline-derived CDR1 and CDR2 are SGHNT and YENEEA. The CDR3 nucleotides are TGTGCCAGCAGCTTGCTGGGGGGGCGCGGGTACGAGCAGTACTTC. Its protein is CASSLLGGRGYEQYF.

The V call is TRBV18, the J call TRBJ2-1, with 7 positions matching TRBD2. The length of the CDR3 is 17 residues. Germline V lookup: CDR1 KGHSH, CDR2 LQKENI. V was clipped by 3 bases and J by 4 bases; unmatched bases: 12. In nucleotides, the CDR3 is TGTGCCAGCTCACCGGGTCGCGCGGGAGAAAGATACAATGAGCAGTTCTTC. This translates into CASSPGRAGERYNEQFF.

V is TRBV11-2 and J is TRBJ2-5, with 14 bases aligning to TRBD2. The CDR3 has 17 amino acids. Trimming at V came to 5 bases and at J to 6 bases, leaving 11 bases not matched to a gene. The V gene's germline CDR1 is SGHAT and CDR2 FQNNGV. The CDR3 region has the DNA TGTGCCAGCAGCACCGGACTAGCGGGAGGTTTCGGGAAGACCCAGTACTTC. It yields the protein CASSTGLAGGFGKTQYF. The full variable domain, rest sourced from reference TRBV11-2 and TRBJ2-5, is EAGVAQSPRYKIIEKRQSVAFWCNPISGHATLYWYQQILGQGPKLLIQFQNNGVVDDSQLPKDRFSAERLKGVDSTLKIQPAKLEDSAVYLCASSTGLAGGFGKTQYFGPGTRLLVL.

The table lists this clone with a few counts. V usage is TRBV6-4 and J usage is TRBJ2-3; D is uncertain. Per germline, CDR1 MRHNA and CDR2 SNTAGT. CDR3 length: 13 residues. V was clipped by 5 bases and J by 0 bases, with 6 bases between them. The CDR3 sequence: CASSSTSTDTQYF. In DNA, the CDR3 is TGTGCCAGCAGTTCGACTAGCACAGATACGCAGTATTTT.

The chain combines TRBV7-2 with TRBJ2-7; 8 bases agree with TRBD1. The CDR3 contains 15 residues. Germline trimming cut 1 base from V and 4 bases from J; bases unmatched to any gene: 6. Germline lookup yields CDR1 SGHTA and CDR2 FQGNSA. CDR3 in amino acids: CASSLGPGGGYEQYF. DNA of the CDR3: TGTGCCAGCAGCTTAGGCCCAGGGGGCGGTTACGAGCAGTACTTC.